The clone carrying this T cell receptor beta chain was found many times. Its antigen remains unidentified. To make TCR beta libraries, researchers used iRepertoire HTBI primers and Arm-PCR of CDR3 regions. Using its own MiXCR run on the multiplex PCR reads, TCRdb lists one record per CDR3 protein. The sample includes around 500,000 distinct CDR3 sequences, roughly 16% of them seen just once. The sample's time point: newly diagnosed GD, antithyroid drugs for less than 3 months. RNA from PBMCs was the source of the TCR library. This record comes from a study of regulatory T cells in long-lasting Graves disease. Overall study findings and caveats: Having only a small sample size may have limited accuracy. Researchers examined only peripheral blood and not thyroid tissue.

Another study also made use of these data, one on T cells in Graves' hyperthyroidism and ophthalmopathy. According to that study: Absent ophthalmopathy progression within 18 months defined stable Graves' hyperthyroidism. Separation of ophthalmopathy from stable hyperthyroidism was achieved by a 13 V-J model.

The receptor was derived from a woman aged 35-60 years with Graves disease. The sample here was peripheral blood mononuclear cells (PBMCs), taken at new diagnosis, from a patient treated with antithyroid drugs.

Written as DNA, the CDR3 is TGTGCCAGCAGCTCAGCGGGACAGCTAAATGAAAAACTGTTTTTT. This translates into CASSSAGQLNEKLFF. This chain joins TRBV5-6 and TRBJ1-4, with TRBD1 matching 7 bases. CDR3 length equals 15 residues. Germline CDR1 SGHDT, CDR2 YYEEEE. V gave up 3 bases and J gave up 5 bases; unmatched junction bases: 7.